Listed here are 19 T cell receptor beta chains from one sample, sequenced in a study of multiple sclerosis patients with progressive multifocal leukoencephalopathy. Sequenced by immunoSEQ multiplex PCR; TCRdb stores in-frame clones only, minus some. In the table there are some 30,000 clones, about nine tenths of which are singletons. Time point described: about 6 months of natalizumab therapy. The input for sequencing was PBMCs, taken from a patient treated with natalizumab. These receptors all come from a human donor with multiple sclerosis.

The chain couples TRBV11-2 to TRBJ1-3; the D gene is possibly TRBD1 (5 bases). Germline-derived CDR1 and CDR2 are SGHAT and FQNNGV. Trimming stripped 0 bases from V and 4 bases from J, with 13 bases between. The CDR3 loop spans 16 amino acids. The CDR3 DNA reads TGTGCCAGCAGCTTAGAAAGACCAGGGTTCGGAAACACCATATATTTT. It encodes CASSLERPGFGNTIYF.

This CDR3 reads CASSFPQRGEQYF. The CDR3, as DNA: TGTGCCAGCAGCTTTCCTCAGAGGGGCGAGCAGTACTTC. This chain links TRBV5-4 with TRBJ2-7, with D possibly called TRBD1 or TRBD2 (5 bases each). Germline lookup yields CDR1 SGHNT and CDR2 YYREEE (reference sequence). The CDR3 runs to 13 residues. Between the trimmed V and J ends, which lost 2 bases and 6 bases, there was a span of 12 bases.

V gene TRBV9 combines with J gene TRBJ2-1; the match to TRBD1 covers 9 bases. Germline V gene lookup returns CDR1 SGDLS and CDR2 YYNGEE. The length of the CDR3 is 15 residues. Trimming removed 1 base from V and 8 bases from J; junction bases left unmatched: 7. CDR3 nucleotides: TGTGCCAGCAGCGTAAGGGACAGGGACAGGGATGAGCAGTTCTTC. Amino acids: CASSVRDRDRDEQFF.

The V and J genes are TRBV14 and TRBJ1-3; no definite D call. CDR1 is SGHDN, CDR2 FVKESK, per germline. Trimming took 1 base from V and 0 from J, leaving 4 bases between them. CDR3 length: 14 residues. The CDR3 loop reads CASSQALSGNTIYF. The CDR3 DNA sequence: TGTGCCAGCAGCCAAGCCCTCTCTGGAAACACCATATATTTT.

The CDR3 DNA reads TGCAGTGCTTTTAATGAAAAACTGTTTTTT. It yields the protein CSAFNEKLFF. The chain couples TRBV20-1 to TRBJ1-4; D is ambiguous. The CDR3 is 10 amino acids. Deletions cut 5 bases from V and 4 bases from J, with 2 bases between. Germline lookup yields CDR1 DFQATT and CDR2 SNEGSKA (reference sequence).

About this clone: The sample has other DNA sequences that encode this CDR3 too. This sequence joins TRBV28 and TRBJ1-2; 10 bases are shared with TRBD1. V lost 5 bases to trimming and J lost 8 bases; unmatched junction nucleotides: 8. CDR1 and CDR2 from the germline V gene are MDHEN and SYDVKM. The CDR3 covers 14 residues. In DNA, the CDR3 is TGTGCCAGCAGTACGACAGGACAGGGGGGGGGCTACACCTTC. This sequence encodes CASSTTGQGGGYTF.

The chain links TRBV7-2 to TRBJ2-1; maybe TRBD1 (5 bases). The CDR3 covers 13 residues. Germline V gives CDR1 SGHTA, CDR2 FQGNSA. V lost 1 base, J lost 10 bases, and 11 bases lay in between. CDR3 residues: CASSLVIRVEQFF. The CDR3 nucleotides are TGTGCCAGCAGCTTAGTTATCAGGGTGGAGCAGTTCTTC.

The chain has TRBV11-2 and TRBJ2-5; D gene uncertain. The V and J ends lost 6 bases and 1 base respectively, with 3 bases between them. Germline V lookup: CDR1 SGHAT, CDR2 FQNNGV. This CDR3 has 11 residues. In DNA, the CDR3 is TGTGCCAGCAGTCCCCAAGAGACCCAGTACTTC. As protein: CASSPQETQYF.

The chain has TRBV14 and TRBJ2-7; D is unresolved. The CDR3 loop spans 15 amino acids. V was pared by 0 bases and J by 3 bases, with 12 bases between. Looked up from germline, CDR1 is SGHDN and CDR2 is FVKESK. The DNA for the CDR3 is TGTGCCAGCAGCCAAGATTTTGGGGTGAACTACGAGCAGTACTTC. Translation: CASSQDFGVNYEQYF.

The chain links TRBV2 to TRBJ1-1; a possible D gene is TRBD1 (5 bases). This CDR3 spans 16 amino acids. Germline assignment: CDR1 SNHLY and CDR2 FYNNEI. Trimming removed 10 bases at V and 1 base at J, with 22 bases between. The CDR3 sequence is CATRRWGMSRNTEAFF. Here the CDR3 DNA reads TGTGCCACCCGGCGTTGGGGGATGTCGAGGAACACTGAAGCTTTCTTT.

The chain carries TRBV27 and TRBJ2-7; 10 bases are shared with TRBD1. There are 15 residues in the CDR3. Germline CDR1 reads MNHEY; CDR2 reads SMNVEV (reference sequence). The junction had 5 bases not matched to a gene; V was cut back by 3 bases and J by 3 bases. The DNA of the CDR3 is TGTGCCAGCAGTTTTAAGGGGACAGGGGTCTACGAGCAGTACTTC. Translated, it gives CASSFKGTGVYEQYF.

The rearrangement joins TRBV7-2 to TRBJ1-2; D is undetermined. This CDR3 has 13 amino acids. V lost 3 bases and J 8 bases, leaving 13 bases between the germline ends. Germline V gene data show CDR1 as SGHTA and CDR2 as FQGNSA. Here the CDR3 reads CASSFLEASGYTF. CDR3 DNA sequence: TGTGCCAGCAGCTTCCTCGAGGCGAGCGGCTACACCTTC.

The chain uses TRBV2 and TRBJ1-4; D is possibly TRBD1 (6 bases). V lost 6 bases, J lost 5 bases, and 16 bases lay in between. The CDR3 has 15 amino acids. CDR1 and CDR2 from the germline V gene are SNHLY and FYNNEI. The CDR3 loop is CASSRQAIDNEKLFF. The CDR3 DNA is TGTGCCAGCAGCCGACAGGCAATAGACAATGAAAAACTGTTTTTT.

This clone was picked up one time. The rearrangement links TRBV10-2 to TRBJ1-2, with 7 bases fitting TRBD1. Germline loops: CDR1 WSHSY, CDR2 SAAADI. V shed 8 bases and J 4 bases; nucleotides not matched to a gene: 13. The CDR3 is 15 residues long. CDR3 protein: CASGLDPGQFYGYTF. CDR3 DNA: TGCGCCAGCGGCCTAGATCCGGGACAGTTCTATGGCTACACCTTC.

This clone came up once. The rearrangement joins TRBV7-2 to TRBJ2-3; TRBD2 aligns across 8 bases. The ends lost 5 bases at V and 6 bases at J; junction bases unmatched: 7. Germline CDR1 is SGHTA and CDR2 is FQGNSA. The CDR3 has 14 residues. CDR3 DNA sequence: TGTGCCAGCAGCCCCAGAGCGGGGGCGGATACGCAGTATTTT. Protein sequence: CASSPRAGADTQYF.

V is TRBV28 and J is TRBJ2-7; the match to TRBD2 covers 7 bases. Germline lookup yields CDR1 MDHEN and CDR2 SYDVKM. V was pared by 6 bases and J by 7 bases, with 9 bases of the junction left unmatched. The CDR3 is made up of 13 amino acids. In nucleotides, the CDR3 is TGTGCCAGCAGGCGGGGGACTGTGGGGGAGCAGTACTTC. This codes for CASRRGTVGEQYF.

The CDR3: CATSRRAGGNTGELFF. In nucleotides, the CDR3 is TGTGCCACCAGCAGAAGAGCGGGAGGGAACACCGGGGAGCTGTTTTTT. This chain uses TRBV15 with TRBJ2-2, with 9 bases identical to TRBD2. The germline gives CDR1 LNHNV, CDR2 YYDKDF (reference sequence). V gave up 2 bases and J gave up 1 base; unmatched junction bases: 2. The CDR3 has 16 residues.

CDR3 in DNA: TGTGCCAGTAGCCTCCCGGCTAGCGGTTCCTACGAGCAGTACTTC. It is translated as CASSLPASGSYEQYF. The chain employs TRBV19 and TRBJ2-7; TRBD2 aligns across 7 bases. CDR3 length: 15 residues. CDR1 is LNHDA, CDR2 SQIVND, per germline (reference sequence). J gave up 1 base and V 6 bases, and 9 bases lay outside the gene matches.

The V call is TRBV12-5, the J call TRBJ2-3; 10 bases map to TRBD1. The CDR3 is 15 residues long. CDR1 is LGHNT, CDR2 FRNRAP, per germline. The trim removed 4 bases at V and 3 bases at J, leaving 4 bases unmatched. CDR3: CASGSDRGRTDTQYF. CDR3 sequence (DNA): TGTGCTAGTGGTTCCGACAGGGGGCGTACAGATACGCAGTATTTT.